A selection of T cell receptor beta chains follows, all from one sample in a study of cytomegalovirus exposure and HLA in healthy donors. Method: immunoSEQ multiplex PCR; TCRdb's copy keeps in-frame clones and lacks some. The table for this sample gives about 140,000 clones. The sample was PBMCs. The receptor set was obtained from a male donor in good health and CMV-seronegative. The CDR3 runs from the conserved cysteine through the conserved F or W. Each record gives: D gene, J gene, V gene, CDR3 length, CDR3 protein, CDR3 DNA. D genes are given only for firm matches.

>.|TRBJ2-3|TRBV9|18
CASSVGPRVAAATDTQYF
TGTGCCAGCAGCGTAGGCCCCCGTGTGGCGGCGGCCACAGATACGCAGTATTTT
>.|TRBJ1-1|TRBV30|11
CAWSSLTEAFF
TGTGCCTGGAGTTCCCTCACTGAAGCTTTCTTT
>.|TRBJ1-1|TRBV30|14
CAWSAFVSYTEAFF
TGTGCCTGGAGCGCGTTCGTATCTTACACTGAAGCTTTCTTT
>.|TRBJ2-5|TRBV11-2|15
CASSFRGRLQETQYF
TGTGCCAGCAGCTTCCGGGGGAGGTTGCAAGAGACCCAGTACTTC
>TRBD1|TRBJ2-7|TRBV18|15
CASSPPWQGAYEQYF
TGTGCCAGCTCACCACCGTGGCAGGGGGCTTACGAGCAGTACTTC
>.|TRBJ1-4|TRBV18|14
CASSILATNEKLFF
TGTGCCAGCTCAATACTTGCAACTAATGAAAAACTGTTTTTT
>.|TRBJ1-2|TRBV5-6|15
CASSFVETRHYGYTF
TGTGCCAGCAGCTTCGTTGAGACACGTCACTATGGCTACACCTTC
>TRBD2|TRBJ2-7|TRBV6-5|14
CATRWTSGIGEQYF
TGTGCCACCAGATGGACTAGCGGGATAGGCGAGCAGTACTTC
>TRBD2|TRBJ2-1|TRBV5-4|17
CASSLPSGGGAHNEQFF
TGTGCCAGCAGCTTGCCCTCTGGCGGGGGGGCCCACAATGAGCAGTTCTTC
>.|TRBJ1-2|TRBV6-5|13
CASSYAGNYGYTF
TGTGCCAGCAGTTACGCCGGTAACTATGGCTACACCTTC
>.|TRBJ2-2|TRBV6-5|16
CASSFFTGSIAGELFF
TGTGCCAGCAGTTTTTTTACAGGGAGCATCGCCGGGGAGCTGTTTTTT
>TRBD1|TRBJ2-7|TRBV5-6|19
CASSSWTGGSIRLNYEQYF
TGTGCCAGCAGCTCATGGACAGGGGGCTCGATTCGGCTCAACTACGAGCAGTACTTC
>.|TRBJ2-2|TRBV19|15
CASSLGQPNTGELFF
TGTGCCAGTAGTTTAGGACAGCCGAACACCGGGGAGCTGTTTTTT
>TRBD1|TRBJ2-7|TRBV11-1|15
CASSSGQGRSYEQYF
TGTGCCAGCAGCTCGGGACAGGGACGATCTTACGAGCAGTACTTC
>.|TRBJ1-5|TRBV6-5|14
CASSLAAERGPQHF
TGTGCCAGCAGTCTCGCAGCAGAAAGGGGGCCCCAGCATTTT
>TRBD1|TRBJ1-1|TRBV27|15
CASSLSGDRVAEAFF
TGTGCCAGCAGTTTATCCGGGGACAGGGTCGCTGAAGCTTTCTTT
>TRBD2|TRBJ2-2|TRBV5-1|16
CASSSDGGGVTGELFF
TGCGCCAGCAGCTCCGACGGGGGAGGGGTTACCGGGGAGCTGTTTTTT
>.|TRBJ2-7|TRBV6-5|13
CASALRENYEQYF
TGTGCCTCCGCGCTCAGGGAAAATTACGAGCAGTACTTC
>TRBD1|TRBJ2-7|TRBV5-1|14
CASSSDRAVDEQYF
TGCGCCAGCAGCTCGGACAGGGCCGTCGACGAGCAGTACTTC
>TRBD1|TRBJ1-1|TRBV30|17
CAWSVRQGALSNTEAFF
TGTGCCTGGAGTGTACGGCAGGGGGCTCTCTCGAACACTGAAGCTTTCTTT
>.|TRBJ1-1|TRBV9|13
CASSQGMNTEAFF
TGTGCCAGCAGCCAGGGAATGAACACTGAAGCTTTCTTT
>TRBD1|TRBJ2-7|TRBV7-2|15
CASSLGQGVSYEQYF
TGTGCCAGCAGCTTGGGACAGGGAGTCTCCTACGAGCAGTACTTC
>TRBD2|TRBJ2-1|TRBV19|17
CASSIGTQSGGAGEQFF
TGTGCCAGTAGTATAGGAACTCAGAGCGGGGGGGCCGGGGAGCAGTTCTTC
>TRBD2|TRBJ2-5|TRBV13|17
CASGTGGTTAKRETQYF
TGTGCCAGCGGGACGGGGGGTACGACAGCGAAGCGGGAGACCCAGTACTTC
>.|TRBJ1-1|TRBV29-1|11
CSVTVNTEAFF
TGCAGCGTGACAGTGAACACTGAAGCTTTCTTT
>.|TRBJ2-1|TRBV27|14
CASRQGLEYNEQFF
TGTGCCAGCAGGCAGGGTTTAGAGTACAATGAGCAGTTCTTC
>TRBD1|TRBJ2-7|TRBV5-8|13
CASRGTGGYEQYF
TGTGCCAGCAGAGGGACAGGAGGGTACGAGCAGTACTTC
>TRBD1|TRBJ1-1|TRBV4-1|11
CASSPGGVSFF
TGCGCCAGCAGCCCAGGGGGCGTATCTTTCTTT
>.|TRBJ2-3|TRBV5-1|16
CASSLPGTGTTDTQYF
TGCGCCAGCAGCTTGCCCGGGACTGGGACCACAGATACGCAGTATTTT
>TRBD1|TRBJ1-4|TRBV6-5|14
CASSSGTGNEKLFF
TGTGCCAGCAGTTCCGGGACAGGAAATGAAAAACTGTTTTTT
>TRBD2|TRBJ2-5|TRBV30|15
CAWSVRLAGDQTQYF
TGTGCCTGGAGTGTACGGTTAGCGGGAGACCAGACCCAGTACTTC
>.|TRBJ2-7|TRBV6-5|16
CASSYGAADTRYEQYF
TGTGCCAGCAGTTACGGGGCTGCGGACACCAGATACGAGCAGTACTTC
>.|TRBJ2-1|TRBV2|11
CASSFYSEQFF
TGTGCCAGCAGTTTCTACAGTGAGCAGTTCTTC
>.|TRBJ1-1|TRBV19|15
CASELPGRMNTEAFF
TGTGCCAGTGAACTGCCCGGGAGGATGAACACTGAAGCTTTCTTT
>TRBD1|TRBJ2-7|TRBV9|15
CASSVGGGGNYEQYF
TGTGCCAGCAGCGTAGGAGGGGGCGGTAACTACGAGCAGTACTTC
>.|TRBJ1-2|TRBV7-2|14
CASSFAQVGYGYTF
TGTGCCAGCAGCTTCGCTCAGGTGGGCTATGGCTACACCTTC
>TRBD2|TRBJ2-2|TRBV7-8|15
CASSIGTSLAGELFF
TGTGCCAGCAGCATCGGGACTAGCCTAGCCGGGGAGCTGTTTTTT